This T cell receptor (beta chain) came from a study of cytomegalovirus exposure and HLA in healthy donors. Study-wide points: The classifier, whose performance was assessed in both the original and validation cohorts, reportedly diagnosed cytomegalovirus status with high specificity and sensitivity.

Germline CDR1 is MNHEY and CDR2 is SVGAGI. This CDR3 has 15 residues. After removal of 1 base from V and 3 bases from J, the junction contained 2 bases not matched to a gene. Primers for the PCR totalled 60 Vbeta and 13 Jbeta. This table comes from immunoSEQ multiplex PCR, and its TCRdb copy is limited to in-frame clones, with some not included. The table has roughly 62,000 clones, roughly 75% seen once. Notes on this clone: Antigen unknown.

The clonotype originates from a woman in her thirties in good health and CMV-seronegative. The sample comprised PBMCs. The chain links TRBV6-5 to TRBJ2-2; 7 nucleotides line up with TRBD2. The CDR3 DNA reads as TGTGCCAGCAGTTACTTTGGGGGGGACACCGGGGAGCTGTTTTTT. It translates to CASSYFGGDTGELFF.